The 27 T cell receptor beta chains below all came from one sample that was sequenced in a study of spatial heterogeneity in lung cancer. Study findings and constraints: Within tumors, counts of expanded alpha and beta TCRs tracked tumor mutation counts.

No antigen is known for these receptors. Stated time point: sample taken at primary tumor resection. MiXCR, applied by TCRdb to the 5' RACE reads, yields one record per CDR3 protein. In the table there are about 16,000 distinct CDR3 sequences, approximately 5.8% of which are singletons. Sequencing was performed on lung tumor tissue, taken at surgery. These receptors originate from a female donor with early-stage non-small cell lung cancer.

There are many counts of this clonotype. Since the library was made to target alpha chains, this beta chain is a stray read and its abundance is not meaningful. In DNA, the CDR3 is TGTGCCAGCAGCCAGGGTGAGGGCTCCTACAATGAGCAGTTCTTC. Translated, it gives CASSQGEGSYNEQFF. V gene TRBV3-1 combines with J gene TRBJ2-1; TRBD2 is a possible D gene (5 bases). The length of the CDR3 is 15 residues. Trimming left V 3 bases short and J 0 bases short, with 9 bases between. Germline V lookup: CDR1 LGHDT, CDR2 YNNKEL (reference sequence).

This clonotype was observed many times. The size of this beta chain means little, since it is a stray read in a library made for alpha chains. The chain is built from TRBV14 and TRBJ2-3; TRBD2 agrees at 11 bases. V shed 3 bases and J 6 bases; nucleotides not matched to a gene: 8. CDR1 is SGHDN, CDR2 FVKESK, per germline. This CDR3 is built from 16 residues. The CDR3 DNA sequence: TGTGCCAGCAGCCAGATCCTAGCGGGAGGTCGTGATACGCAGTATTTT. This gives the protein CASSQILAGGRDTQYF.

In this sample, this clonotype turned up many times. A library made for alpha chains picked up this beta chain off target, so its size means little. The gene calls are TRBV28 and TRBJ1-6; D gene uncertain. From germline, CDR1 is MDHEN and CDR2 SYDVKM. Trimming took 6 bases from V and 7 from J, leaving 13 bases between them. This CDR3 contains 14 residues. The CDR3 reads CASSPEQSNSPLHF. Here the CDR3 DNA reads TGTGCCAGCAGCCCAGAGCAGTCAAATTCACCCCTCCACTTT.

Ten or more counts support this clonotype. This beta chain is an off-target read within a library intended for alpha chains, so its frequency means little. This chain connects TRBV7-2 to TRBJ2-7, with D perhaps matching TRBD1 or TRBD2 (5 bases each). V was pared by 1 base and J by 6 bases, with 10 bases between. The CDR3 extends over 13 amino acids. The germline gives CDR1 SGHTA, CDR2 FQGNSA. The CDR3 DNA sequence: TGTGCCAGCAGCTTAGGGGGGACGCCCGAGCAGTACTTC. As protein: CASSLGGTPEQYF. The full variable domain, rest sourced from reference TRBV7-2 and TRBJ2-7, is GAGVSQSPSNKVTEKGKDVELRCDPISGHTALYWYRQSLGQGLEFLIYFQGNSAPDKSGLPSDRFSAERTGGSVSTLTIQRTQQEDSAVYLCASSLGGTPEQYFGPGTRLTVT.

This clonotype was counted between two and nine times. This beta chain lies outside the target of a library built for alpha chains; its clone size means little. The chain has TRBV5-1 and TRBJ1-2; maybe TRBD1 (5 bases). This CDR3 comprises 15 residues. Germline loops: CDR1 SGHRS, CDR2 YFSETQ. Trimming shortened V by 6 bases and J by 4 bases, and 19 bases separated the two germline ends. CDR3 residues: CASTKSPQGIYGYTF. CDR3 DNA sequence: TGCGCCAGCACCAAATCGCCCCAGGGCATCTATGGCTACACCTTC.

This clonotype was counted ten times or more. Being off target in a library aimed at alpha chains, this beta chain has a size of little meaning. This chain joins TRBV6-5 and TRBJ1-1, with 7 bases identical to TRBD1. Germline-derived CDR1 and CDR2 are MNHEY and SVGAGI. J lost 6 bases, V lost 2 bases, and 9 bases had no gene match. The CDR3 extends over 15 amino acids. CDR3 sequence reads: CASSYPVTGDPEAFF. The CDR3, as DNA: TGTGCCAGCAGTTACCCCGTAACAGGGGACCCTGAAGCTTTCTTT.

At least ten counts were recorded for this clonotype. This beta chain came through as a stray read in a library set up for alpha chains, and its size says little. The chain joins TRBV20-1 to TRBJ2-5; D is possibly TRBD1 or TRBD2 (6 bases each). CDR3 length: 14 amino acids. Germline CDR1 reads DFQATT; CDR2 reads SNEGSKA (reference sequence). Trimming cost V 6 bases and J 5 bases, with 19 bases left between them. CDR3 amino acids: CSANPGRGLETQYF. CDR3 coding DNA: TGCAGTGCCAACCCGGGACGGGGGCTGGAGACCCAGTACTTC.

At least ten counts were recorded for this clonotype. This beta chain is a stray read from a library made for alpha chains; its abundance is not meaningful. This sequence joins TRBV14 and TRBJ2-5, with 10 bases fitting TRBD2. Germline V gene lookup returns CDR1 SGHDN and CDR2 FVKESK. CDR3 length equals 16 residues. V trimming: 4 bases; J trimming: 0 bases; junction bases outside the gene matches: 5. CDR3 sequence reads: CASSPLAGGNQETQYF. The CDR3 region has the DNA TGTGCCAGCAGCCCATTAGCGGGAGGCAACCAAGAGACCCAGTACTTC. Full variable domain (remainder filled in from reference TRBV14 and TRBJ2-5): EAGVTQFPSHSVIEKGQTVTLRCDPISGHDNLYWYRRVMGKEIKFLLHFVKESKQDESGMPNNRFLAERTGGTYSTLKVQPAELEDSGVYFCASSPLAGGNQETQYFGPGTRLLVL.

This clonotype was detected many times. Because this beta chain is a stray read in a library intended to capture alpha chains, its abundance should not be given much weight. The gene calls are TRBV27 and TRBJ2-1; D is uncertain. Germline V gene lookup returns CDR1 MNHEY and CDR2 SMNVEV (reference sequence). This CDR3 is built from 12 residues. The V gene lost 3 bases and the J gene lost 6 bases, with 6 bases spanning the gap. Here the CDR3 reads CASSFIGNEQFF. The CDR3 DNA sequence: TGTGCCAGCAGTTTCATCGGCAATGAGCAGTTCTTC.

This clonotype was seen only a few times. Being off target in a library aimed at alpha chains, this beta chain has a size of little meaning. The rearrangement links TRBV7-8 to TRBJ2-3; TRBD1 is a possible D gene (6 bases). Germline loops: CDR1 SGHVS, CDR2 FQNEAQ. V lost 1 base, J lost 2 bases, and 16 bases lay in between. The CDR3 contains 17 residues. This CDR3 is CASSLVHRVEDTDTQYF. The CDR3 DNA sequence: TGTGCCAGCAGCTTAGTCCACAGGGTCGAGGACACAGATACGCAGTATTTT.

This clonotype appeared many times. Being off target in a library aimed at alpha chains, this beta chain has a size of little meaning. V is TRBV27 and J is TRBJ1-5; tentative D call: TRBD1 (6 bases). The CDR3 sequence is 15 residues long. V gave up 2 bases and J gave up 0 bases, with 8 bases separating them. The germline CDR1 and CDR2 sequences are MNHEY and SMNVEV (reference sequence). The CDR3 DNA reads as TGTGCCAGCAGTTTAGGAGGGGGTAGCAATCAGCCCCAGCATTTT. Residues: CASSLGGGSNQPQHF.

Turning to this clonotype: Because this beta chain is a stray read in a library intended to capture alpha chains, its abundance should not be given much weight. The chain links TRBV20-1 to TRBJ2-7, with no clear D. Between the trimmed V and J ends, which lost 2 bases and 2 bases, there was a span of 13 bases. CDR3 size: 14 residues. Germline V gene lookup returns CDR1 DFQATT and CDR2 SNEGSKA (reference sequence). The CDR3 spells CSARFPFPPYEQYF. CDR3 DNA sequence: TGCAGTGCTAGATTTCCCTTCCCCCCCTACGAGCAGTACTTC.

This clonotype was seen more than once but under ten times. This beta chain is a stray read from a library made for alpha chains; its abundance is not meaningful. This chain connects TRBV7-8 to TRBJ2-7; D gene unclear. The V and J ends lost 3 bases and 0 bases respectively, with 15 bases between them. CDR1 and CDR2 (germline): SGHVS, FQNEAQ. The CDR3 is 16 residues long. The CDR3 reads CASSFGSSASSYEQYF. The CDR3 nucleotides are TGTGCCAGCAGCTTCGGCTCAAGCGCTAGCTCCTACGAGCAGTACTTC. Filled out from reference TRBV7-8 and TRBJ2-7, the complete variable domain reads GAGVSQSPRYKVAKRGQDVALRCDPISGHVSLFWYQQALGQGPEFLTYFQNEAQLDKSGLPSDRFFAERPEGSVSTLKIQRTQQEDSAVYLCASSFGSSASSYEQYFGPGTRLTVT.

This clonotype was counted at least ten times. In a library made to pick up alpha chains, this beta chain is a stray read with a size that means little. The gene calls are TRBV7-2 and TRBJ2-3; D might be TRBD2 (6 bases). CDR3 length: 13 residues. The germline V gene has CDR1 SGHTA and CDR2 FQGNSA. Trimming pared 1 base from V and 7 bases from J, leaving 9 bases between. The CDR3 coding sequence is TGTGCCAGCAGCTTAGTTCGGGGGAATACGCAGTATTTT. Residues: CASSLVRGNTQYF.

This clonotype was picked up many times. The library was designed around alpha chains, so this beta chain is a stray read whose abundance carries little weight. CDR3 in DNA: TGTGCCAGCAGCTTACTTAACCGGGTCCGATCGGAAGAGACCCAGTACTTC. It yields the protein CASSLLNRVRSEETQYF. The J gene is TRBJ2-5, the V gene TRBV7-6; D remains unclear. Germline lookup yields CDR1 SGHVS and CDR2 FNYEAQ. Trimming pared 2 bases from V and 3 bases from J, leaving 19 bases between. The CDR3 sequence is 17 residues long.

In this sample, this clonotype turned up a few times. With the library built for alpha chains, this beta chain is off target and its frequency is not meaningful. This rearrangement joins TRBV14 to TRBJ2-7; 7 bases align to TRBD1. This CDR3 is 16 amino acids long. V was clipped by 2 bases and J by 0 bases; unmatched bases: 7. Germline CDR1 SGHDN, CDR2 FVKESK. The CDR3 region is CASSQRAPGGSYEQYF. DNA for the CDR3: TGTGCCAGCAGCCAAAGGGCCCCAGGGGGCTCCTACGAGCAGTACTTC.

There are many counts of this clonotype. Because this beta chain is a stray read in a library intended to capture alpha chains, its abundance should not be given much weight. This chain joins TRBV7-9 and TRBJ1-4; the match to TRBD1 covers 7 bases. The CDR3 extends over 15 amino acids. The germline gives CDR1 SEHNR, CDR2 FQNEAQ (reference sequence). The V and J ends lost 1 base and 7 bases, in that order; junction bases with no gene match: 6. CDR3 coding DNA: TGTGCCAGCAGCTTAGACGAGGGGGCTAGTGAAAAACTGTTTTTT. It encodes CASSLDEGASEKLFF.

The sample holds many counts of this clonotype. The library was built for alpha chains, so this beta chain is an off-target read and its size means little. V and J are TRBV5-4 and TRBJ1-6, with 7 positions matching TRBD1. The CDR3 sequence is 15 residues long. V lost 5 bases to trimming and J lost 3 bases; unmatched junction nucleotides: 5. From germline, CDR1 is SGHNT and CDR2 YYREEE (reference sequence). The CDR3 loop is CASSLRDSYNSPLHF. The CDR3 nucleotides are TGTGCCAGCAGTTTACGGGACAGCTATAATTCACCCCTCCACTTT.

The sample holds many counts of this clonotype. This beta chain lies outside the target of a library built for alpha chains; its clone size means little. The gene calls are TRBV12-3 or TRBV12-4 and TRBJ1-1, with 7 bases that match TRBD1. The CDR3 length is 15 residues. With 2 bases clipped from V and 5 bases from J, the junction kept 8 bases outside the gene matches. CDR3 in amino acids: CASSLSLTGNTEAFF. The CDR3 DNA follows: TGTGCCAGCAGTTTAAGTCTGACAGGGAATACTGAAGCTTTCTTT.

This clonotype was found many times. The size of this beta chain means little, since it is a stray read in a library made for alpha chains. The V call is TRBV28, the J call TRBJ1-2; 8 bases are a match to TRBD1. The ends lost 6 bases at V and 3 bases at J; junction bases unmatched: 6. Germline lookup yields CDR1 MDHEN and CDR2 SYDVKM. CDR3 length: 14 residues. CDR3 DNA: TGTGCCAGCAGCTTAGGACAGGGCTACTATGGCTACACCTTC. Its protein product is CASSLGQGYYGYTF.

This clonotype has only a few counts. Within a library made for alpha chains, this beta chain is off target, and its count is uninformative. The J gene is TRBJ1-5, the V gene TRBV27; D not certain. The CDR3 is 13 residues long. V dropped 4 bases and J dropped 7 bases, with 11 bases sitting between them. The germline CDR1 and CDR2 sequences are MNHEY and SMNVEV (reference sequence). This CDR3 reads CASSSIGGQPQHF. Written as DNA, the CDR3 is TGTGCCAGCAGTTCGATCGGAGGGCAGCCCCAGCATTTT.

Judged by abundance, this clonotype is medium-sized. A library prepared for alpha chains yielded this beta chain as an off-target read; its size is of little meaning. The chain employs TRBV7-8 and TRBJ2-6; either TRBD1 or TRBD2 may fit D (5 bases each). CDR1 and CDR2 (germline): SGHVS, FQNEAQ. The CDR3 runs 16 residues. Trimming removed 1 base at V and 4 bases at J, with 11 bases between. CDR3 coding DNA: TGTGCCAGCAGCTTAGTCGCCGGGGACGGGGCCAACGTCCTGACTTTC. It specifies CASSLVAGDGANVLTF.

Concerning this clonotype itself: The size of this beta chain means little, since it is a stray read in a library made for alpha chains. J is TRBJ1-5 and V is TRBV21-1. TRBV21-1 is a pseudogene segment. The CDR3 length is 16 residues. The CDR3 nucleotides are TGTGCCAGCAGCAAAGCGCTCGGCTATAGCAATCAGCCCCAGCATTTT. It codes for CASSKALGYSNQPQHF.

This clonotype was counted a few times. This beta chain is off target for a library built for alpha chains, so its abundance means little. The V and J genes are TRBV18 and TRBJ2-2; D is unclear. The ends were cut back, 3 bases at V and 3 bases at J, with 5 bases in the middle. The length of the CDR3 is 13 residues. Germline values: CDR1 KGHSH, CDR2 LQKENI. The CDR3 sequence: CASSPADTGELFF. The CDR3, as DNA: TGTGCCAGCTCACCGGCGGACACCGGGGAGCTGTTTTTT.

This clonotype was observed at least ten times. This beta chain slipped into a library made for alpha chains as a stray read, so its size is not meaningful. For the CDR3, the DNA is TGCAGCGCCGACAGAGGGACATTGCACGGGGCTTTCTTT. It encodes CSADRGTLHGAFF. This chain connects TRBV29-1 to TRBJ1-1; tentative D call: TRBD1 (6 bases). The CDR3 covers 13 residues. The V and J ends lost 7 bases and 11 bases respectively, with 23 bases between them. Germline V lookup: CDR1 SQVTM, CDR2 ANQGSEA.

This clonotype was detected many times. This beta chain slipped into a library made for alpha chains as a stray read, so its size is not meaningful. V is TRBV7-8 and J is TRBJ2-3, with 11 bases lining up with TRBD2. After removal of 3 bases from V and 6 bases from J, the junction contained 5 bases not matched to a gene. Germline values: CDR1 SGHVS, CDR2 FQNEAQ. This CDR3 region has 15 residues. The CDR3 nucleotides are TGTGCCAGCAGCTTTCTAGCGGGAGGCCGGGATACGCAGTATTTT. Translating it yields CASSFLAGGRDTQYF. The variable domain in full, completed from reference TRBV7-8 and TRBJ2-3, reads GAGVSQSPRYKVAKRGQDVALRCDPISGHVSLFWYQQALGQGPEFLTYFQNEAQLDKSGLPSDRFFAERPEGSVSTLKIQRTQQEDSAVYLCASSFLAGGRDTQYFGPGTRLTVL.

This clonotype came up many times. This beta chain is a stray read from a library made for alpha chains; its abundance is not meaningful. The chain has TRBV10-3 and TRBJ1-1; D not certain. Germline V gene data show CDR1 as ENHRY and CDR2 as SYGVKD. The CDR3 loop spans 13 amino acids. V was cut by 6 bases and J by 3 bases, with 11 bases left in between. The CDR3 bases are TGTGCCATCAGAAGTAGGGCCGACACTGAAGCTTTCTTT. As protein: CAIRSRADTEAFF.